Listed below are T cell receptor beta chains from one sample, sequenced in a study of T cell responses to AZD1222 COVID-19 vaccine. The protocol was immunoSEQ multiplex PCR, while the TCRdb copy is restricted to in-frame clones and leaves out a portion. This sample carries about 130,000 clones, 84% of them seen once, and the ten largest clones take about 4%. The sample consisted of peripheral blood, taken on day 0 of AZD1222 vaccination. The receptors shown here come from an adult in good health. The conserved cysteine and the conserved F or W are not part of the CDR3 here. A D gene is named only where the DNA matches it firmly.

>TRBD1|TRBV19
ASSIGRGNYEQY
>NA|TRBV5-1
ASSLWDASYEQY
>TRBD1|TRBV27
ASSFGGQDNQPQH
>NA|TRBV25-1
ASSETVDDEQF
>NA|TRBV19
ASSIAGQRGSYGYT
>NA|TRBV9
ASSSEGGYYGYT
>TRBD1|TRBV6-6
ASSPFSGTGGLSNNSPLH
>NA|TRBV18
ASSPNDRIFDTEAF
>NA|TRBV28
ASSSNYGPGGEAF
>TRBD1|TRBV28
ASSPGTGPMNTEAF
>NA|TRBV5-1
ASSLTGPSTHTQY
>TRBD2|TRBV11-2
ASSPQSGLAFDTQY
>NA|TRBV4-1
ASSPRIDTEAF
>NA|TRBV5-4
ASSLEGTDTQY
>NA|TRBV5-3
ARSLGLAGWWGPTGELF
>NA|TRBV4-1
ASSQDGGGNTEAF
>NA|TRBV2
ASSPQSSYNSPLH
>NA|TRBV27
ASSLSNRATSLYGYT
>TRBD1|TRBV28
ASRNRDRGFYGYT
>NA|TRBV6-6
ASSYSENSPLH
>TRBD1|TRBV5-1
ASSWGLTGGHYNEQF
>TRBD1|TRBV9
ASSVASGQGASGANVLT
>NA|TRBV29-1
SVEVRKGTDTQY
>NA|TRBV5-1
ASSLMIGAGTGELF
>NA|TRBV28
ASSSMGPDYEQY
>NA|TRBV9
ASSVAEGQGYNEQF
>TRBD1|TRBV6-5
ASRQGQGVYEQY
>NA|TRBV24-1
ATSDSRGSNQPQH
>NA|TRBV2
ASSDWLGMGNQPQH
>TRBD1|TRBV9
ASSFRDSKNYGYT
>TRBD1|TRBV28
ASTVQGAYQANYGYT
>TRBD1|TRBV5-5
ASSTTGGNQPQH
>NA|TRBV7-3
ASSRDRTGELF
>TRBD1|TRBV7-6
ASSSGRQGKSNTEAF
>NA|TRBV29-1
SVKQAISGNTIY
>NA|TRBV28
ASSPGGSTATINEQY
>TRBD1|TRBV5-6
ASSLPGTGGDIQY
>TRBD1|TRBV28
ASSPRQGVYSNYGYT
>NA|TRBV5-8
ASSFIDGYT